This TCR beta chain was obtained from a study of OX40 agonist ivuxolimab in advanced cancers. The protocol was immunoSEQ multiplex PCR, while the TCRdb copy is restricted to in-frame clones and leaves out a portion. The sample shows about 82,000 clones, 83% of them seen only once. Note on this clone: Its antigen is currently unknown.

V lost 3 bases to trimming and J lost 0 bases; unmatched junction nucleotides: 6. This CDR3 has 16 amino acids. CDR1 and CDR2 (germline): SGHRS, YFSETQ. Whole-study results and caveats: Mean expanded clone counts were higher in CD8+ than CD4+ T cells.

This chain connects TRBV5-1 to TRBJ2-3; TRBD2 matches 8 bases. Sequencing used CD4+ or CD8+ T cells sorted from blood, obtained in a trial of the OX40 agonist ivuxolimab. The source of this sequence is an adult with an advanced solid tumor such as melanoma, head and neck, liver or kidney cancer. CDR3 coding DNA: TGCGCCAGCAGCTACACAGCGGGGGTGAGCACAGATACGCAGTATTTT. It yields the protein CASSYTAGVSTDTQYF.